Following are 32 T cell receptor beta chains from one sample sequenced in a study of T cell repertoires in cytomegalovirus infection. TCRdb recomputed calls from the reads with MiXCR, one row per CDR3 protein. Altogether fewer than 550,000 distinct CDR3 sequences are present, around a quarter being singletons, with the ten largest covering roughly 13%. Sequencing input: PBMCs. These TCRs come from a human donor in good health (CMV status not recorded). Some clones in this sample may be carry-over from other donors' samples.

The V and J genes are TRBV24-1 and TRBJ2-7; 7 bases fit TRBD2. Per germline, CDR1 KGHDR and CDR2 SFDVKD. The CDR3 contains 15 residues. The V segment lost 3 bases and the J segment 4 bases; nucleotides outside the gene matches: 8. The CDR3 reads CATSDAPTSEYEQYV. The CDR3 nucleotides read TGTGCCACCAGTGATGCACCTACTAGCGAGTACGAGCAGTACGTC.

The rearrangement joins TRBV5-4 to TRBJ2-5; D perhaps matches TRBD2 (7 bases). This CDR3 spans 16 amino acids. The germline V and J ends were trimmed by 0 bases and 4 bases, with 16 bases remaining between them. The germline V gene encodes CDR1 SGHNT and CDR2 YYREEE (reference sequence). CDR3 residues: CASSLGRGRGGETQYF. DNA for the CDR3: TGTGCCAGCAGCTTGGGAAGGGGGAGGGGAGGAGAGACCCAGTACTTC.

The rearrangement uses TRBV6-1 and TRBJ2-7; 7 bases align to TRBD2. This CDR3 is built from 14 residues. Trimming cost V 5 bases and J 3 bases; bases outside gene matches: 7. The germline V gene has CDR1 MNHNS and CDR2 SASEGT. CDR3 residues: CASSHHGGNYEQYV. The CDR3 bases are TGTGCCAGCAGTCATCACGGGGGGAACTACGAGCAGTACGTC.

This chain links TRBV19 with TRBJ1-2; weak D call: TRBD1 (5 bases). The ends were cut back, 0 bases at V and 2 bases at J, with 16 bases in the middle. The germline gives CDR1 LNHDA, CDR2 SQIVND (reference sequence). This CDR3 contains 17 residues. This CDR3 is CASSIDLRGTPNYGYTF. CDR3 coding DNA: TGTGCCAGTAGTATAGATCTCAGAGGGACTCCCAACTATGGCTACACCTTC.

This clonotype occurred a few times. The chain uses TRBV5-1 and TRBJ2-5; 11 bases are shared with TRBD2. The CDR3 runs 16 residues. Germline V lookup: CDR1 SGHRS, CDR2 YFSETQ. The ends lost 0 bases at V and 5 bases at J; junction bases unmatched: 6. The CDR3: CASSLELAGVGETQYF. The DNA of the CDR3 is TGCGCCAGCAGCTTGGAACTAGCGGGAGTGGGTGAGACCCAGTACTTC. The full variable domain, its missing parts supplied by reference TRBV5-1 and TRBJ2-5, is KAGVTQTPRYLIKTRGQQVTLSCSPISGHRSVSWYQQTPGQGLQFLFEYFSETQRNKGNFPGRFSGRQFSNSRSEMNVSTLELGDSALYLCASSLELAGVGETQYFGPGTRLLVL.

The CDR3 region is CASKVVGHQPQHF. The CDR3, as DNA: TGTGCCAGTAAGGTCGTGGGGCATCAGCCCCAGCATTTT. V and J are TRBV19 and TRBJ1-5; TRBD1 might be the D (5 bases). Germline CDR1 LNHDA, CDR2 SQIVND (reference sequence). The CDR3 loop spans 13 amino acids. V lost 7 bases to trimming and J lost 5 bases, with 12 bases between them.

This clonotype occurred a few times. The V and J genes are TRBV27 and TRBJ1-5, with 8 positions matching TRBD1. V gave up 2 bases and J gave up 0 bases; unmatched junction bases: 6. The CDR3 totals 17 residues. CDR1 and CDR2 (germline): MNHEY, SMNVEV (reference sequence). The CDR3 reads CASSLPRTGYSNQPQHF. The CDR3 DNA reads TGTGCCAGCAGTTTACCGCGGACAGGGTATAGCAATCAGCCCCAGCATTTT.

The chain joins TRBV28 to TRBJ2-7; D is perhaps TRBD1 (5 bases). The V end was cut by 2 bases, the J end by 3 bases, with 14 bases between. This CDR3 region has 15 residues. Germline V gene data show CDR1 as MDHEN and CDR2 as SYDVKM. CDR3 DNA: TGTGCCAGCAGTTTAGGAGACCTTAGGGGCTACGAGCAGTACTTC. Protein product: CASSLGDLRGYEQYF.

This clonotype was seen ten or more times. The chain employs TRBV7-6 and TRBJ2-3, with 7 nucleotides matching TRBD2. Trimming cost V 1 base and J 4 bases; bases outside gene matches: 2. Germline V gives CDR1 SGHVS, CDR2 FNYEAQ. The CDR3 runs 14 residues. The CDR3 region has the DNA TGTGCCAGCAGCTTAGGGGGAGGGCCAGATACGCAGTATTTT. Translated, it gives CASSLGGGPDTQYF.

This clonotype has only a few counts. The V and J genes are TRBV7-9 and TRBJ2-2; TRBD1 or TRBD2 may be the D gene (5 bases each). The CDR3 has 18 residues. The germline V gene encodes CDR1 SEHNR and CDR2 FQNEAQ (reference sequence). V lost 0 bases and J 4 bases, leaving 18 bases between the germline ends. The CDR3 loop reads CASSLATGTHLGTGELFF. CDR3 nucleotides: TGTGCCAGCAGCTTAGCCACCGGGACCCACCTTGGCACCGGGGAGCTGTTTTTT.

The CDR3 reads CASSPPGGPNTGELFF. The CDR3 region has the DNA TGTGCCAGCAGCCCCCCAGGGGGCCCGAACACCGGGGAGCTGTTTTTT. The V and J genes are TRBV11-2 and TRBJ2-2, with 8 bases fitting TRBD1. Germline V gene lookup returns CDR1 SGHAT and CDR2 FQNNGV. After removal of 5 bases from V and 0 bases from J, the junction contained 5 bases not matched to a gene. The CDR3 loop spans 16 amino acids.

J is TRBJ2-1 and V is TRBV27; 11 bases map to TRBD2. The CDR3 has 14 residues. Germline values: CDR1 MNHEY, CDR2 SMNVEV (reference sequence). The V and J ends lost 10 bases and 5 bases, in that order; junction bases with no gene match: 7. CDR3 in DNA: TGTGCCACCACCGGGACTAGCGGAAACAATGAGCAGTTCTTC. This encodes CATTGTSGNNEQFF.

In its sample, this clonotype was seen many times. Written as DNA, the CDR3 is TGTGCCAGCAGATCAAGCGGCGGGAGGGGCACAGATACGCAGTATTTT. This codes for CASRSSGGRGTDTQYF. The chain combines TRBV7-2 with TRBJ2-3, with 9 bases matching TRBD2. Per the germline V gene, CDR1 is SGHTA and CDR2 is FQGNSA. The junction had 8 bases not matched to a gene; V was cut back by 6 bases and J by 1 base. The CDR3 spans 16 residues.

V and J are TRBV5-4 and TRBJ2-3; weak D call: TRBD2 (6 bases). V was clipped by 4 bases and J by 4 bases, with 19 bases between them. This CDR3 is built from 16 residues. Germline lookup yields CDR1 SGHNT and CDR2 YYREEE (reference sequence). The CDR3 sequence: CASSGYRRGDADTQYF. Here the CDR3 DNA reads TGTGCCAGCAGCGGATATCGGCGGGGAGACGCAGATACGCAGTATTTT.

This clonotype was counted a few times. The CDR3 region has the DNA TGTGCCAGCAGTTACTCTAGCGGGAGCTACACAGATACGCAGTATTTT. It encodes CASSYSSGSYTDTQYF. V gene TRBV6-2 or TRBV6-3 combines with J gene TRBJ2-3, with 9 nucleotides matching TRBD2. V gave up 0 bases and J gave up 2 bases; unmatched junction bases: 3. This CDR3 has 16 residues. The germline V gene encodes CDR1 MNHEY and CDR2 SVGEGT.

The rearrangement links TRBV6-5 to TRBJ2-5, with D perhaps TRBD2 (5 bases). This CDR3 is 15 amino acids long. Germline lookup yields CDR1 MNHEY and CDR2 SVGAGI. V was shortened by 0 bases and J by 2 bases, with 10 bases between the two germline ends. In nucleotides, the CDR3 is TGTGCCAGCAGTTACTCGGGAGCGGTACAAGAGACCCAGTACTTC. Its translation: CASSYSGAVQETQYF.

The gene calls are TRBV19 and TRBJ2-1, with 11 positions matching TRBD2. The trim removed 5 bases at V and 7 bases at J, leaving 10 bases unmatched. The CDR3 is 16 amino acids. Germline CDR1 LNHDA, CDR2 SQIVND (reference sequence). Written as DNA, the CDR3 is TGTGCCAGTAGTGGCATAGCGGGAGGGCCGGGTAATGAGCAGTTCTTC. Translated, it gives CASSGIAGGPGNEQFF.

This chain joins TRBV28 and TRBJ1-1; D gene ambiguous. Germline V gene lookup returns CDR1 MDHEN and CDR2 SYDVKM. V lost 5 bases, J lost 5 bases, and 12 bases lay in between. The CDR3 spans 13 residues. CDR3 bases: TGTGCCAGCAGTGGAGGCCTGAGGACTGAAGCTTTCTTT. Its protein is CASSGGLRTEAFF.

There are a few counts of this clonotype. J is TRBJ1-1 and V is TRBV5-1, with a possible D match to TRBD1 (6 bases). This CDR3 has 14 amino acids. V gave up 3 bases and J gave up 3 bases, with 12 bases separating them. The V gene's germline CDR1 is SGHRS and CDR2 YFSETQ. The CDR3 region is CASSSRGPDTEAFF. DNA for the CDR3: TGCGCCAGCAGCTCCCGGGGGCCGGACACTGAAGCTTTCTTT. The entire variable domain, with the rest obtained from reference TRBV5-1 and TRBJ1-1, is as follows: KAGVTQTPRYLIKTRGQQVTLSCSPISGHRSVSWYQQTPGQGLQFLFEYFSETQRNKGNFPGRFSGRQFSNSRSEMNVSTLELGDSALYLCASSSRGPDTEAFFGQGTRLTVV.

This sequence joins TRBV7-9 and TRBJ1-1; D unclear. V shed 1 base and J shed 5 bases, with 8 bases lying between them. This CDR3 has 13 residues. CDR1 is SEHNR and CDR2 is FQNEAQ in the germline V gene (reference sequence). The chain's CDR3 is CASSLEEHTEAFF. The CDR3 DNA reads TGTGCCAGCAGCTTAGAGGAACATACTGAAGCTTTCTTT.

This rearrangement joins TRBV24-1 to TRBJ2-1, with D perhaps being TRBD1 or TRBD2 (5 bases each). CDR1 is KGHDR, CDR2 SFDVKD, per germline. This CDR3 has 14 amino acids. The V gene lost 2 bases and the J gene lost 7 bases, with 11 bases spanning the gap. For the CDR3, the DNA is TGTGCCACCAGTGATTGGAAGGGGACGAATGAGCAGTTCTTC. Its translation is CATSDWKGTNEQFF.

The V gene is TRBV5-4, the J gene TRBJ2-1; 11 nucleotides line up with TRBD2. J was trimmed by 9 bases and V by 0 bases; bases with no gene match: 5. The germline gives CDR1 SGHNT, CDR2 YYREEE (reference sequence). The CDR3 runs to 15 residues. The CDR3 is CASSLDVAGGVEQFF. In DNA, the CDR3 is TGTGCCAGCAGCTTGGACGTAGCGGGAGGGGTTGAGCAGTTCTTC. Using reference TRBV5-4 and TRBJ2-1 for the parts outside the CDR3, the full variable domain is ETGVTQSPTHLIKTRGQQVTLRCSSQSGHNTVSWYQQALGQGPQFIFQYYREEENGRGNFPPRFSGLQFPNYSSELNVNALELDDSALYLCASSLDVAGGVEQFFGPGTRLTVL.

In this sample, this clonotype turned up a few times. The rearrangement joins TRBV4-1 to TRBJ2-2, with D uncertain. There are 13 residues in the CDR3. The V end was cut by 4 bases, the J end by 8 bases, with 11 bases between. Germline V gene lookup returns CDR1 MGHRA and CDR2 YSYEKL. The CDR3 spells CASSPQRMGELFF. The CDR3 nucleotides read TGCGCCAGCAGCCCCCAAAGGATGGGGGAGCTGTTTTTT.

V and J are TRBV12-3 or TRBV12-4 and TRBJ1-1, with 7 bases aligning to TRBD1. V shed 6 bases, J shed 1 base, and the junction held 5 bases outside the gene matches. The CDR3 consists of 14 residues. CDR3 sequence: CASRGTASNTEAFF. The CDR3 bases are TGTGCCAGCAGGGGGACAGCCTCGAACACTGAAGCTTTCTTT.

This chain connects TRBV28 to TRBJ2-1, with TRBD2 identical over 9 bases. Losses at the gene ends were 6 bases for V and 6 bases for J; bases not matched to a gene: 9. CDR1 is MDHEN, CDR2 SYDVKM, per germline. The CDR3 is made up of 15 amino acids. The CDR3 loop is CASRDSIAGVNEQFF. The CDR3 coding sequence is TGTGCCAGCAGGGATTCTATAGCGGGAGTCAATGAGCAGTTCTTC.

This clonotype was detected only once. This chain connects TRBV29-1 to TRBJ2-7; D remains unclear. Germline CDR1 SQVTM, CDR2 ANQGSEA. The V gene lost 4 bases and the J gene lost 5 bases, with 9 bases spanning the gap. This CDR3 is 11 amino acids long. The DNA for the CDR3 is TGCAGCGTTGTAACCGTAGACGAGCAGTACTTC. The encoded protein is CSVVTVDEQYF.

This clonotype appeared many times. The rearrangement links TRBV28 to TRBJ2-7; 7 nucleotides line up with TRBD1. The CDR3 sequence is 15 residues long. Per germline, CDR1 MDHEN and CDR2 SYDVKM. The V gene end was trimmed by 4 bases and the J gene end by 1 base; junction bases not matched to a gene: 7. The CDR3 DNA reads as TGTGCCAGCAGTTCGTCCGGGACAGATTCCTACGAGCAGTACTTC. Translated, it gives CASSSSGTDSYEQYF.

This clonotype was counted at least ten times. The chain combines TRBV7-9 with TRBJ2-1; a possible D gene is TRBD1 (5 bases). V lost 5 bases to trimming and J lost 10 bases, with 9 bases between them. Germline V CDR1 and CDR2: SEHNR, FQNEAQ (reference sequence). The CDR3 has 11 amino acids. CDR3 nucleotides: TGTGCCAGCAGCCCTGACAGCGAGCAGTTCTTC. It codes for CASSPDSEQFF.

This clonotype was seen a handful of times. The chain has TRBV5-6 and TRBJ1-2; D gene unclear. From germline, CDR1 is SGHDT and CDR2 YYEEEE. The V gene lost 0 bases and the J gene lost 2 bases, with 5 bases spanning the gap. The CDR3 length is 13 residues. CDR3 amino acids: CASSLEENYGYTF. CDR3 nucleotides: TGTGCCAGCAGCTTGGAAGAAAACTATGGCTACACCTTC.

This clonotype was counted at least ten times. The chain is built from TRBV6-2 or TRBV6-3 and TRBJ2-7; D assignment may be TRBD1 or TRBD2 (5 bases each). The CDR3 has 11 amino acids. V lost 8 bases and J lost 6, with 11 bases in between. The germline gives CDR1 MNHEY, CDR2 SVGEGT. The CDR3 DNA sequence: TGTGCCAGCCAGAGGGGTTTCGAGCAGTACGTC. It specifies CASQRGFEQYV.

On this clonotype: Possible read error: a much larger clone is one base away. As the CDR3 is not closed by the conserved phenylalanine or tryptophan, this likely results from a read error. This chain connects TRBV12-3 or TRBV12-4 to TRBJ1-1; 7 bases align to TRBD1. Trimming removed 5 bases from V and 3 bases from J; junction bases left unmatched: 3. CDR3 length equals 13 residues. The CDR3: CASSMQGDTEAFY. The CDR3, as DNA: TGTGCCAGCAGTATGCAGGGGGACACTGAAGCTTTCTAT.

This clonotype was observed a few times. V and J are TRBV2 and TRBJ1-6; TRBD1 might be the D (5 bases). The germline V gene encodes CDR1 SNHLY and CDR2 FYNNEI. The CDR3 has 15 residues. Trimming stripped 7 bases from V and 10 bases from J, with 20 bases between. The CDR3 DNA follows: TGTGCCAGCATCCGGGACTTATTTGAGAAATCACCCCTCCACTTT. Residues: CASIRDLFEKSPLHF.